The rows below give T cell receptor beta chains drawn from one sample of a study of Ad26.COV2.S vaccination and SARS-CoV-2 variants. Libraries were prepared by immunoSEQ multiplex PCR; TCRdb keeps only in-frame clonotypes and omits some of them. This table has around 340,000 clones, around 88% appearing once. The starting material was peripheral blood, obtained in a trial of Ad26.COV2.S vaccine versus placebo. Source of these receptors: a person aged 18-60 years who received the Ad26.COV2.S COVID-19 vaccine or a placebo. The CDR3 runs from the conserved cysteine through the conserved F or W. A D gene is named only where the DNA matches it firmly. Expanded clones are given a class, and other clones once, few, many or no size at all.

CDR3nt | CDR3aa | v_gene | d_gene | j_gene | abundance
TGTGCCAGCAGTTACTCGAAGGGACGATCGGGGACAGATACGCAGTATTTT | CASSYSKGRSGTDTQYF | TRBV6-2/TRBV6-3 | - | TRBJ2-3 | -
TGTGCCAGCAGCGTAGGCCCCCTAACGGGAAGCGGGAGAGGCGAGCAGTACTTC | CASSVGPLTGSGRGEQYF | TRBV9 | TRBD2 | TRBJ2-7 | -
TGTGCCAGCAGGAAGGGTGGGGAGCGGACCCAGTACTTC | CASRKGGERTQYF | TRBV27 | - | TRBJ2-5 | -
TGTGCCAGCAGCGTAGGGGGGAGGGGCAAACCCAATGAGCAGTTCTTC | CASSVGGRGKPNEQFF | TRBV9 | TRBD2 | TRBJ2-1 | -
TGTGCCAGCTCACCTAACGTTAAGAGTGAGCAGTTCTTC | CASSPNVKSEQFF | TRBV18 | - | TRBJ2-1 | -
TGTGCCAGCAGCTCCATAGATACGCAGTATTTT | CASSSIDTQYF | TRBV5-4 | - | TRBJ2-3 | -
TGTGCCAGCAGTGGCGGCGGGAGTCTCAGGGCCACCGGGGAGCTGTTTTTT | CASSGGGSLRATGELFF | TRBV6-1 | TRBD2 | TRBJ2-2 | -
TGTGCCAGCGGTTCTCGGACAGGGACTTCACCCCTCCACTTT | CASGSRTGTSPLHF | TRBV6-6 | TRBD1 | TRBJ1-6 | -
TGTGCCAGCAGCCGGGCCGGGACAGGGTTATCCTACGAGCAGTACTTC | CASSRAGTGLSYEQYF | TRBV7-9 | TRBD1 | TRBJ2-7 | few
TGTGCCAGTAGTATTTCGGACGGGCGCTACGAGCAGTACTTC | CASSISDGRYEQYF | TRBV19 | - | TRBJ2-7 | -
TGCGCCAGCAGGGGGGGACTAGCGGGACCCAAAAACATTCAGTACTTC | CASRGGLAGPKNIQYF | TRBV5-1 | TRBD2 | TRBJ2-4 | -
TGTGCCATCAGTGAAAGGTCCCGAACAGATGAAAAACTGTTTTTT | CAISERSRTDEKLFF | TRBV10-3 | - | TRBJ1-4 | -
TGCGCCAGCAGCTTTGGGAGTATGAACACTGAAGCTTTCTTT | CASSFGSMNTEAFF | TRBV5-1 | - | TRBJ1-1 | -
TGTGCCAGCAGTAAAGCGGGACAGGGGAACACTGAAGCTTTCTTT | CASSKAGQGNTEAFF | TRBV6-2/TRBV6-3 | TRBD1 | TRBJ1-1 | -
TGTGCCAGCAAATTATCCTCTGGAAACACCATATATTTT | CASKLSSGNTIYF | TRBV12-3/TRBV12-4 | - | TRBJ1-3 | few
TGTGCCAGCAGCTTACGGATTCAGGGCGGCTATGGCTACACCTTC | CASSLRIQGGYGYTF | TRBV7-2 | - | TRBJ1-2 | -
TGTGCCAGCAGCGTAGAGGGAGGCGGAAAACTGTTTTTT | CASSVEGGGKLFF | TRBV9 | - | TRBJ1-4 | -
TGTGCCAGCAGCTTCGATACTAGCGGGGGGGCCACCGGGGAGCTGTTTTTT | CASSFDTSGGATGELFF | TRBV2 | TRBD2 | TRBJ2-2 | few
TGTGCCATCGGTGGGGACTCGCGGGGGCGATACAATGAGCAGTTCTTC | CAIGGDSRGRYNEQFF | TRBV10-3 | - | TRBJ2-1 | -
TGTGCCAGCAGCTTACCTCTCCAAGGGGCAGGTTACGAGCAGTACTTC | CASSLPLQGAGYEQYF | TRBV7-9 | - | TRBJ2-7 | few
TGCGCCAGCAGCGCTACCGGGACAGGGACGGTGGAGACCCAGTACTTC | CASSATGTGTVETQYF | TRBV5-1 | TRBD1 | TRBJ2-5 | -
TGCGCCAGCAGCCAGGAGCAGGTCCTAAACCGGGACAGATACTATGGCTACACCTTC | CASSQEQVLNRDRYYGYTF | TRBV4-3 | TRBD1 | TRBJ1-2 | -
TGTGCCAGCAGTTACCTCGACAGGGACAATGAGCAGTTCTTC | CASSYLDRDNEQFF | TRBV6-2/TRBV6-3 | TRBD1 | TRBJ2-1 | -
TGCGCCAGCAGCTTACAGGGGGCTGGGACCACTGAAGCTTTCTTT | CASSLQGAGTTEAFF | TRBV5-1 | TRBD1 | TRBJ1-1 | -
TGTGCCATCAGTGACCCCGCAGGGTCGGGGACTGAAGCTTTCTTT | CAISDPAGSGTEAFF | TRBV10-3 | - | TRBJ1-1 | few
TGCGCCAGCAGCCCAGAGACATTCTCCTACGAGCAGTACTTC | CASSPETFSYEQYF | TRBV4-1 | - | TRBJ2-7 | -
TGTGCCAGCAGCCAAGAGGTTCGGGGGGAGACCCAGTACTTC | CASSQEVRGETQYF | TRBV4-2 | - | TRBJ2-5 | -
TGTGCCAGCAGTTACGGGTCTAGCGGTTACGAGCAGTACTTC | CASSYGSSGYEQYF | TRBV6-2/TRBV6-3 | TRBD2 | TRBJ2-7 | -
TGTGCCAGCAGTTTTAGGACTAGCGGGATCCAAGAGACCCAGTACTTC | CASSFRTSGIQETQYF | TRBV27 | TRBD2 | TRBJ2-5 | -
TGCGCCAGCAGCCTTCGACAGGGCTGGGGGGAGACCCAGTACTTC | CASSLRQGWGETQYF | TRBV4-3 | TRBD1 | TRBJ2-5 | once
TGTGCCAGCAGTTCTAGCGGGAGTCTCGCAGATACGCAGTATTTT | CASSSSGSLADTQYF | TRBV28 | TRBD2 | TRBJ2-3 | -